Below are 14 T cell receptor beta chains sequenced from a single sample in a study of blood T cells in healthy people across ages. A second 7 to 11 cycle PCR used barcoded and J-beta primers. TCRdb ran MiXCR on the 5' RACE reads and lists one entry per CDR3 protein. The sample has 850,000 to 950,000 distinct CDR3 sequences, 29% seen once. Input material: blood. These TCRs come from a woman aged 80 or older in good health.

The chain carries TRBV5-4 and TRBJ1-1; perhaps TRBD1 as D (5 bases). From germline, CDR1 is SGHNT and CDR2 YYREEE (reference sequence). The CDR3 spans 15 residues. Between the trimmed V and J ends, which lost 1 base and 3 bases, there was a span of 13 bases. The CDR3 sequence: CASSLRQGAYTEAFF. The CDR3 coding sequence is TGTGCCAGCAGCTTGCGGCAGGGTGCGTACACTGAAGCTTTCTTT.

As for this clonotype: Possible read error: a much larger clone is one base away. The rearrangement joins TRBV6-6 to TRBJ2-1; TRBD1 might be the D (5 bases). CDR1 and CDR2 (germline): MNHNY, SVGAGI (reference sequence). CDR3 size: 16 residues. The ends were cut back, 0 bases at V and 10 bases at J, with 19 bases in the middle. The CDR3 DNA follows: TGTGCCAGCAGTTACTCGAGGACACACCAAGCCTACGAGCAGTTCTTC. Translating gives CASSYSRTHQAYEQFF.

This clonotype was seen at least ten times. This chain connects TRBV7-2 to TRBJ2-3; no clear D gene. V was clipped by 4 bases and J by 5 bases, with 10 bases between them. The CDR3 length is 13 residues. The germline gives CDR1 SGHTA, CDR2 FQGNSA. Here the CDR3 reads CASSSTRGDTQYF. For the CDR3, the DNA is TGTGCCAGCAGCTCTACGCGTGGAGATACGCAGTATTTT.

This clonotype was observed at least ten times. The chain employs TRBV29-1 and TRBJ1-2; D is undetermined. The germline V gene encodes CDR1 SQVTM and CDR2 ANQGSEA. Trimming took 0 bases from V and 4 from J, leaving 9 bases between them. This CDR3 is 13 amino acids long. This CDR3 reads CSVEEVGRYGYTF. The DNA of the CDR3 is TGCAGCGTTGAAGAAGTGGGCCGCTATGGCTACACCTTC. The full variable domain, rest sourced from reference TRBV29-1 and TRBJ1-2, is SAVISQKPSRDICQRGTSLTIQCQVDSQVTMMFWYRQQPGQSLTLIATANQGSEATYESGFVIDKFPISRPNLTFSTLTVSNMSPEDSSIYLCSVEEVGRYGYTFGSGTRLTVV.

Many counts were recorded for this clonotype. CDR3 bases: TGTGCCAGCAGTTTACGGGGCACCTCTCTCTACAATGAGCAGTTCTTC. Residues: CASSLRGTSLYNEQFF. The J gene is TRBJ2-1, the V gene TRBV6-2 or TRBV6-3; D may correspond to TRBD1 or TRBD2 (5 bases each). The CDR3 has 16 residues. Germline loops: CDR1 MNHEY, CDR2 SVGEGT. Trimming removed 4 bases from V and 3 bases from J, with 16 bases in between.

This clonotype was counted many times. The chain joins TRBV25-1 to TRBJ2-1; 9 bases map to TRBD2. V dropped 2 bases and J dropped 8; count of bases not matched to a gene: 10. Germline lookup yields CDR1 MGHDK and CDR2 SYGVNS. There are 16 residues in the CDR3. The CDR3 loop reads CASSEGCGGAIDEQFF. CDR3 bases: TGTGCCAGCAGTGAAGGGTGCGGGGGGGCTATCGATGAGCAGTTCTTC. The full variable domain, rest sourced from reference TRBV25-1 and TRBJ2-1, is EADIYQTPRYLVIGTGKKITLECSQTMGHDKMYWYQQDPGMELHLIHYSYGVNSTEKGDLSSESTVSRIRTEHFPLTLESARPSHTSQYLCASSEGCGGAIDEQFFGPGTRLTVL.

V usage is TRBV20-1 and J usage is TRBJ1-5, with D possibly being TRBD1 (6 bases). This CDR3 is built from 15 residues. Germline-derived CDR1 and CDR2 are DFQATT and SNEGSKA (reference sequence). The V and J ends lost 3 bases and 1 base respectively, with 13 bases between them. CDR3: CSARAGEGSNQPQHF. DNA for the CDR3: TGCAGTGCTAGGGCAGGGGAGGGAAGCAATCAGCCCCAGCATTTT.

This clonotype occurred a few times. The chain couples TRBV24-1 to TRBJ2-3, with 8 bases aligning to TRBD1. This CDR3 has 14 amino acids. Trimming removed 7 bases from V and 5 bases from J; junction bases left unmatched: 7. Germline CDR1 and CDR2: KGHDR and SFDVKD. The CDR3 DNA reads TGTGCCACCAGGGCGACAGGGGCAATAGATACGCAGTATTTT. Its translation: CATRATGAIDTQYF.

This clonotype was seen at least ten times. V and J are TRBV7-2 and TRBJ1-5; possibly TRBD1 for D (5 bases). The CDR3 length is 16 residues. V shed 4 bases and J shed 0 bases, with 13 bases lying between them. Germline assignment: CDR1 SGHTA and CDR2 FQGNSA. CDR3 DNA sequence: TGTGCCAGCAGCTCCACGGCTGGGACTAGCAATCAGCCCCAGCATTTT. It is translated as CASSSTAGTSNQPQHF. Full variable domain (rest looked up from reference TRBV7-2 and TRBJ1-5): GAGVSQSPSNKVTEKGKDVELRCDPISGHTALYWYRQSLGQGLEFLIYFQGNSAPDKSGLPSDRFSAERTGGSVSTLTIQRTQQEDSAVYLCASSSTAGTSNQPQHFGDGTRLSIL.

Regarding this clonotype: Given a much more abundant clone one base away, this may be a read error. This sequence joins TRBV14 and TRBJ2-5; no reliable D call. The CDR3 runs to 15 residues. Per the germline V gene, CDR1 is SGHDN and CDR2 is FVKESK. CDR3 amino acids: CASSQESALQEAQYF. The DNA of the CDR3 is TGTGCCAGCAGCCAAGAATCTGCACTCCAAGAGGCCCAGTACTTC.

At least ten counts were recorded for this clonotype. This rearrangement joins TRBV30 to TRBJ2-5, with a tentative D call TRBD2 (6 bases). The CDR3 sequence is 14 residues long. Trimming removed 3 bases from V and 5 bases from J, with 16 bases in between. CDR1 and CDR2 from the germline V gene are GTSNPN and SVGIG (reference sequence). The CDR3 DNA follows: TGTGCCTGGAGCAAAGGGGCTAGCGCGGAGACCCAGTACTTC. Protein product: CAWSKGASAETQYF.

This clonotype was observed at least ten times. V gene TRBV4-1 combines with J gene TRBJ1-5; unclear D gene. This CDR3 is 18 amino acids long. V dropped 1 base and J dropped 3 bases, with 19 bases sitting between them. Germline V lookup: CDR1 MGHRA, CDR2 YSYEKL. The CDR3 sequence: CASSQVTGKPLLNQPQHF. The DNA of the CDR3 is TGCGCCAGCAGCCAAGTTACGGGGAAGCCCCTACTCAATCAGCCCCAGCATTTT.

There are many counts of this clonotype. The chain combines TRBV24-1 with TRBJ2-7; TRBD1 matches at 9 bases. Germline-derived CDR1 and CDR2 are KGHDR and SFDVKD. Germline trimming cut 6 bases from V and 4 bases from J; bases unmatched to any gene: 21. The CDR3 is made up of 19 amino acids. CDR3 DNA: TGTGCCACCAGTCACAGGGGGCGTCTAGATCCTGCGGGAAGATACGAGCAGTACTTC. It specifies CATSHRGRLDPAGRYEQYF.

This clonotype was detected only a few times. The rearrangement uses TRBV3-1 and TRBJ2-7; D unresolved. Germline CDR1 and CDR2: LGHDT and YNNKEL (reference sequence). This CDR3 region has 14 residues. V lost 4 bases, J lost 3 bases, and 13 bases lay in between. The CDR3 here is CASSLTRVGYEQYF. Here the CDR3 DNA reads TGTGCCAGCAGCCTTACGCGCGTGGGCTACGAGCAGTACTTC.